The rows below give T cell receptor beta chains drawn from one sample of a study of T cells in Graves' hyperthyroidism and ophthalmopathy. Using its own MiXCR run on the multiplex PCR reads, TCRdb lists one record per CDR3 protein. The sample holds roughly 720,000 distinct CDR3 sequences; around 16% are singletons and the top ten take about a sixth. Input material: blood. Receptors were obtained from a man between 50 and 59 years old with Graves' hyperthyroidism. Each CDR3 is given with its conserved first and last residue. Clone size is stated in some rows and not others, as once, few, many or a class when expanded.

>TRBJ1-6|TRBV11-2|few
CASSPTDRVYNSPLHF
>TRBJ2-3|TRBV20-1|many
CSGNGRSTDTQYF
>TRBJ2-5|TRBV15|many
CATSREPQGLGQETQYF
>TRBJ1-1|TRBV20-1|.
CSARDWENTEAFF
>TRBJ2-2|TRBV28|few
CASSLDNRANTGELFF
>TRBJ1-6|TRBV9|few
CASSVDRGDNSPLHF
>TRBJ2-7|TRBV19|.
CASSIGPRGPSYEQYF
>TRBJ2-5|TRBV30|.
CAWNYVEGAQETQYF
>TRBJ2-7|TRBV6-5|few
CASSYTGTSRYSYEQYF
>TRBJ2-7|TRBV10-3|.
CAIREQGYEQYF
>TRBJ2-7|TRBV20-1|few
CSAGGSESAIYEQYF